This TCR beta chain was identified during a study of shared clonotypes between healthy human individuals. Trimming pared 1 base from V and 0 bases from J, leaving 7 bases between. From germline, CDR1 is SEHNR and CDR2 FQNEAQ (reference sequence). CDR3 size: 15 residues. Overall study results and limits: Only blood underwent sampling, and tissue repertoires likely differ.

Input per replicate PCR of unsorted PBMC was around 0.3 ug DNA, corresponding to tens of thousands of T cell genomes. Here immunoSEQ multiplex PCR was the method, and the copy in TCRdb shows in-frame clones only, minus some. The table includes 550,000 to 600,000 clones, around three quarters detected once. This clone was picked up one time. Its target is unknown. Within Nashville, Tennessee resided all donors, each a Caucasian adult. The chain couples TRBV7-9 to TRBJ1-5; D is possibly TRBD1 (5 bases). The specimen sequenced was PBMCs. This clonotype was obtained from a woman in her thirties or forties in good health. Some clones in this sample may be carry-over from other donors' samples. The CDR3 is CASSLGQNSNQPQHF. CDR3 nucleotide sequence: TGTGCCAGCAGCTTAGGACAGAATAGCAATCAGCCCCAGCATTTT. The whole variable domain, remainder taken from reference TRBV7-9 and TRBJ1-5, is DTGVSQNPRHKITKRGQNVTFRCDPISEHNRLYWYRQTLGQGPEFLTYFQNEAQLEKSRLLSDRFSAERPKGSFSTLEIQRTEQGDSAMYLCASSLGQNSNQPQHFGDGTRLSIL.